The present T cell receptor (beta chain) was sequenced within a study of T cells in tumors after PD-1 blockade. Study context: No patient had prior checkpoint blockade, systemic immunosuppression, or radiotherapy within 4 weeks. Patients received pembrolizumab 200 mg every 3 weeks or cemiplimab 350 mg every 2 weeks. Some patients also took daily vismodegib 150 mg during anti-PD-1 treatment.

The assay was immunoSEQ multiplex PCR, and TCRdb's table has in-frame clones only and misses some. The data hold about 20,000 clones, with approximately 78% observed a single time. CDR3 length: 16 amino acids. CDR1 and CDR2 from the germline V gene are MDHEN and SYDVKM. V trimming: 4 bases; J trimming: 5 bases; junction bases outside the gene matches: 10. Genomic DNA template from tumor biopsies or peripheral blood, about 600 ng to 6,500 ng input. This receptor was obtained from a human donor with basal cell carcinoma. The V and J genes are TRBV28 and TRBJ2-2, with 7 bases identical to TRBD2. Source: PBMCs, taken before anti-PD-1 treatment. CDR3 amino acids: CASSSYSGGWTGELFF. The CDR3 DNA reads TGTGCCAGCAGTTCTTATTCGGGAGGTTGGACCGGGGAGCTGTTTTTT.